This T cell receptor beta chain is drawn from a study of shared clonotypes between healthy human individuals. CDR1 SGHTA and CDR2 FQGNSA come from the germline V gene. Trimming shortened V by 2 bases and J by 2 bases, and 13 bases separated the two germline ends. The CDR3 consists of 15 residues. Points from the study as a whole: Naive CD4 clonotypes were shared across several donors at about 5%.

Notes on this clone: Its specificity is not known.

Sequencing was performed with immunoSEQ multiplex PCR; in TCRdb, only in-frame clones are kept and a portion is missing. The data show some 2,000,000 clones, about 95% seen once. The sequence was obtained from a man aged 18 to 30 in good health. Specimen: naive CD4+ T cells sorted from blood. Subset of the sample: CD45RA+ positively selected. The chain couples TRBV7-2 to TRBJ2-7; D possibly corresponds to TRBD1 (5 bases). The CDR3 is CASSLSQGVPYEQYF. In DNA form, the CDR3 reads TGTGCCAGCAGCTTATCTCAAGGGGTACCCTACGAGCAGTACTTC. Together with reference TRBV7-2 and TRBJ2-7, the CDR3 gives the full variable domain: GAGVSQSPSNKVTEKGKDVELRCDPISGHTALYWYRQSLGQGLEFLIYFQGNSAPDKSGLPSDRFSAERTGGSVSTLTIQRTQQEDSAVYLCASSLSQGVPYEQYFGPGTRLTVT.